The T cell receptor (beta chain) described here comes from a study of blood T cell repertoires in COVID-19. Overall study: T cells, B-cell-depleted T cells, or PBMCs provided the cDNA or gDNA that served as material.

In the original analysis: For nucleated cells, counts were estimated from reference gene primer amplification. The table came from immunoSEQ multiplex PCR; TCRdb's copy has only in-frame clones and leaves some out. That table furnishes V, J and clone size, whereas the DNA furnished D and trimming. The sample yields 250,000 to 300,000 clones, around 84% seen once. Recovered status in Cohort 3 required two negative PCRs, clearance, or symptom resolution. The source of this sequence is a man in his late teens or twenties who had recovered from COVID-19. Source material: PBMCs or T cells enriched from blood (not recorded which).

The CDR3 sequence: CASSFRDSEAFF. The CDR3 DNA reads TGTGCCAGCAGCTTCCGGGACAGTGAAGCTTTCTTT. This chain uses TRBV7-9 with TRBJ1-1; 7 positions agree with TRBD1. The trim removed 3 bases at V and 7 bases at J, leaving 2 bases unmatched. The length of the CDR3 is 12 residues. Germline V gene sequence: CDR1 SEHNR, CDR2 FQNEAQ (reference sequence).